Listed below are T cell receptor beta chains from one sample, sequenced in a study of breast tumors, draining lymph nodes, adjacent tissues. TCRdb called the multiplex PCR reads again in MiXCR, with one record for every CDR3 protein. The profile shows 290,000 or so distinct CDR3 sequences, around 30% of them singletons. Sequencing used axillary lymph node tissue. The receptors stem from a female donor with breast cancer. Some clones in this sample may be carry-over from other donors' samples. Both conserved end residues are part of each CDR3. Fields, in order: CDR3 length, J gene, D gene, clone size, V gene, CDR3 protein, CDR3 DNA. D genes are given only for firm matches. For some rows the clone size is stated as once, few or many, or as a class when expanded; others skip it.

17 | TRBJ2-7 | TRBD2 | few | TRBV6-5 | CASSHSSWREGLGEQYF | TGTGCCAGCAGTCACTCGAGCTGGCGGGAGGGCCTAGGTGAGCAGTACTTC
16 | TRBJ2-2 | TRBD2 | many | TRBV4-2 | CASSQDLAGRAGELFF | TGTGCCAGCAGCCAAGACTTAGCGGGACGGGCCGGGGAGCTGTTTTTT
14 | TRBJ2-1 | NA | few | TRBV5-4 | CASSSLGSNNEQFF | TGTGCCAGCAGCTCTTTAGGGAGTAACAATGAGCAGTTCTTC
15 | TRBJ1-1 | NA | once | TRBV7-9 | CASSLGVGMNTEAFF | TGTGCCAGCAGCCTAGGGGTGGGGATGAACACTGAAGCTTTCTTT
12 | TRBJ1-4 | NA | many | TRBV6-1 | CASTETWEKLFF | TGTGCCAGCACTGAGACCTGGGAAAAACTGTTTTTT
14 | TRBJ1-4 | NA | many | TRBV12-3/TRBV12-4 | CASNRDRWGEKLFF | TGTGCCAGCAACCGAGACAGGTGGGGTGAAAAACTGTTTTTT
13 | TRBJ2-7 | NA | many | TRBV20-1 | CSVPSADSYEQYF | TGCAGTGTCCCTTCCGCGGACTCCTACGAGCAGTACTTC
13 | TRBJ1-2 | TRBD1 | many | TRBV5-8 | CASSPTGRAGYTF | TGTGCCAGCAGCCCGACAGGGAGGGCCGGCTACACCTTC
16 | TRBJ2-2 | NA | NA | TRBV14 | CASSRGHAPNTGELLF | TGTGCCAGCAGCCGGGGACATGCCCCGAACACCGGGGAGCTGCTTTTT
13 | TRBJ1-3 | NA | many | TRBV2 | CASSGRSGNTIYF | TGTGCCAGCAGTGGGAGGTCTGGAAACACCATATATTTT
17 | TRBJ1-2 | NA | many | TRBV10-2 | CAPQPDWKGKTNYGYTF | TGCGCCCCCCAGCCCGATTGGAAGGGAAAAACAAACTATGGCTACACCTTC
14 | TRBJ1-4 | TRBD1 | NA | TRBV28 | CASSTGGRNEKLFF | TGTGCCAGCAGTACAGGGGGCCGGAATGAGAAACTGTTTTTT
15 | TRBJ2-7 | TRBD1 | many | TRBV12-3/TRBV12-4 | CASSLRDRGKYEQYF | TGTGCCAGCAGTCTCCGGGACAGGGGGAAATACGAGCAGTACTTC
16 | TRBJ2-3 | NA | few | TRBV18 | CASSARARGTTDTQYF | TGTGCCAGCTCAGCGAGGGCCAGGGGCACCACAGATACGCAGTATTTT
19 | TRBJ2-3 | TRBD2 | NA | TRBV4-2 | CASSQELAGVNDGTDTQYF | TGTGCCAGCAGCCAAGAACTCGCGGGAGTAAACGATGGCACAGATACGCAGTATTTT
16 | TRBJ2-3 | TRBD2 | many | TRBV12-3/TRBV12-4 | CASSSSLAGGSDTQYF | TGTGCCAGCAGTTCATCTCTAGCGGGAGGGAGTGATACGCAGTATTTT
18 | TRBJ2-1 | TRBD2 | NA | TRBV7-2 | CASSLRELAGGHPNEQFF | TGTGCCAGCAGCTTAAGGGAACTAGCGGGAGGGCACCCCAATGAGCAGTTCTTC
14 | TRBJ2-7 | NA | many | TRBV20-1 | CSAGSGTPKGEQYF | TGCAGTGCGGGGTCCGGGACCCCCAAAGGGGAGCAGTACTTC
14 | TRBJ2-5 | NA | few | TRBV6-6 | CASSHSQAQETQYF | TGTGCCAGCAGTCACTCACAGGCCCAAGAGACCCAGTACTTC
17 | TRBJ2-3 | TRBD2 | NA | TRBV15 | CATSRENGPLAADTQYF | TGTGCCACCAGCAGAGAGAACGGCCCCCTAGCGGCGGATACGCAGTATTTT
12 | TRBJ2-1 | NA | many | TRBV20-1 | CSARWQGGEQFF | TGCAGTGCTAGATGGCAGGGGGGTGAGCAGTTCTTC
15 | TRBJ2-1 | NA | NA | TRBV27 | CASSLDPSFQNERFF | TGTGCCAGCAGTTTGGACCCCTCTTTCCAGAATGAGCGGTTCTTC
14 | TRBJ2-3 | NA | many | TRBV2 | CASNRDGGTDTQYF | TGTGCCAGCAACAGGGATGGCGGCACAGATACGCAGTATTTT
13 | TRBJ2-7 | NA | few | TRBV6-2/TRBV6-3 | CASSYSRAYEQYF | TGTGCCAGCAGTTACTCCCGCGCCTACGAGCAGTACTTC
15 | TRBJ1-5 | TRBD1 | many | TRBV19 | CASSRDRGLNQPQHF | TGTGCCAGTAGTAGGGACAGGGGGCTAAATCAGCCCCAGCATTTT
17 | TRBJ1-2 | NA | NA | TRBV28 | CASSLAGGPQANYGYTF | TGTGCCAGCAGTCTAGCGGGAGGGCCCCAAGCTAACTATGGCTACACCTTC
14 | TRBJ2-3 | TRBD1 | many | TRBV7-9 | CAGNRDRVTDTQYF | TGTGCCGGGAACCGGGACAGGGTTACAGATACGCAGTATTTT
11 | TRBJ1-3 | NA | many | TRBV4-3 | CASRTGNTIYF | TGCGCCAGCCGGACAGGAAACACCATATATTTT
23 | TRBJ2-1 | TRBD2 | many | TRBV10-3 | CAISESKGGPPGLAGAGRNEQFF | TGTGCCATCAGTGAGTCGAAGGGGGGCCCGCCGGGACTAGCGGGAGCAGGTAGGAATGAGCAGTTCTTC
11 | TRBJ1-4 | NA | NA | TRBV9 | CASRGDIKLFF | TGTGCCAGCAGGGGGGACATTAAACTGTTTTTT
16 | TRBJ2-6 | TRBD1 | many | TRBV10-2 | CASRGQGDSGANVLTF | TGCGCCAGCAGGGGACAGGGGGACTCTGGGGCCAACGTCCTGACTTTC
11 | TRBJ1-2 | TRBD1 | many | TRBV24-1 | CAAGEGASYTF | TGTGCCGCGGGTGAGGGGGCGAGCTACACCTTC
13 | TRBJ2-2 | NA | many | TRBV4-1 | CASQRVGTGELFF | TGCGCCAGCCAGAGAGTTGGCACCGGGGAGCTGTTTTTT